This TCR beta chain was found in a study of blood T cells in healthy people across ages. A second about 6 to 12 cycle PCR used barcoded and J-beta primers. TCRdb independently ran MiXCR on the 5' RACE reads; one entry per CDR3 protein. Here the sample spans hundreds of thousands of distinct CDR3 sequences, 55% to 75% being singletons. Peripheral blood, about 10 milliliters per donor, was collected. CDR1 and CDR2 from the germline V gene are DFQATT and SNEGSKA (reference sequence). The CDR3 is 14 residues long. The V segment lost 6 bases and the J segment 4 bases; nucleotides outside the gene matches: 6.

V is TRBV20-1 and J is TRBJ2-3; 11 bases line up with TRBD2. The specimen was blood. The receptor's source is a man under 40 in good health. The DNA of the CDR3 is TGCAGTGCGTTTAGCGGGGGGGCTTCAGATACGCAGTATTTT. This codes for CSAFSGGASDTQYF.